These 3 T cell receptor beta chains share one sample of origin, sequenced in a study of T cells after posttransplantation cyclophosphamide. A marrow graft followed busulfan-fludarabine conditioning, with cyclophosphamide on days +3 and +4. This table comes from immunoSEQ multiplex PCR, and its TCRdb copy is limited to in-frame clones, with some not included. The table has 15,000 to 20,000 clones, about nine tenths seen once. The starting material was PBMCs, obtained after allogeneic stem cell transplant with posttransplant cyclophosphamide. The receptors derive from a female patient aged 35-55 years who received an allogeneic stem cell transplant from a related donor, was CMV-positive, and had no GVHD. Some T cells may be the graft donor's.

The chain carries TRBV27 and TRBJ1-2; perhaps TRBD1 as D (6 bases). The germline V and J ends were trimmed by 2 bases and 7 bases, with 11 bases remaining between them. The germline V gene has CDR1 MNHEY and CDR2 SMNVEV (reference sequence). The CDR3 spans 13 residues. CDR3 residues: CASSLQGTGGYTF. Written as DNA, the CDR3 is TGTGCCAGCAGTTTACAGGGGACGGGTGGCTACACCTTC.

The rearrangement uses TRBV7-9 and TRBJ2-7; no definite D call. The V gene lost 5 bases and the J gene lost 4 bases, with 6 bases spanning the gap. The CDR3 spans 11 residues. Germline CDR1 reads SEHNR; CDR2 reads FQNEAQ (reference sequence). The chain's CDR3 is CASSPRYEQYF. The DNA for the CDR3 is TGTGCCAGCAGCCCGAGATACGAGCAGTACTTC.

The rearrangement uses TRBV5-1 and TRBJ1-5; TRBD1 aligns across 9 bases. Per the germline V gene, CDR1 is SGHRS and CDR2 is YFSETQ. This CDR3 is 13 amino acids long. V shed 6 bases, J shed 5 bases, and the junction held 3 bases outside the gene matches. As DNA, the CDR3 is TGCGCCAGCACGGGACAGGGTGATCAGCCCCAGCATTTT. Encoded protein: CASTGQGDQPQHF.